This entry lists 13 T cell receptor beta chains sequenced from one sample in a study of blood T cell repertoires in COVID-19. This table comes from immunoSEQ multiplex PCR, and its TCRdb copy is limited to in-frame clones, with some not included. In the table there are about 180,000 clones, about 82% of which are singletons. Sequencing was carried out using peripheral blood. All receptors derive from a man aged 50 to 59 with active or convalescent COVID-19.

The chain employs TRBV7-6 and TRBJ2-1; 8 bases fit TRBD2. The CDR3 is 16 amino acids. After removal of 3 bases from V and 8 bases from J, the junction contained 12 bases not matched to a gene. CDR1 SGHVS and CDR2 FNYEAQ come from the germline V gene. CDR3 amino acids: CASSFLLRGGSHEQFF. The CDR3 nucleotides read TGTGCCAGCAGCTTCCTCCTACGGGGGGGCTCGCATGAGCAGTTCTTC.

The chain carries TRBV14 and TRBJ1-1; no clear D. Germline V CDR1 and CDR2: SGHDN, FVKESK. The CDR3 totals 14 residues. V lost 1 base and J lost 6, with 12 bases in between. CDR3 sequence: CASSQVRGVAEAFF. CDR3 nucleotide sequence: TGTGCCAGCAGCCAAGTTCGGGGTGTAGCTGAAGCTTTCTTT.

CDR3 loop: CASSLRQNQPQHF. In DNA form, the CDR3 reads TGTGCCAGCAGCTTGCGACAAAATCAGCCCCAGCATTTT. This chain links TRBV7-2 with TRBJ1-5; no clear D gene. The CDR3 consists of 13 residues. CDR1 is SGHTA, CDR2 FQGNSA, per germline. The ends were cut back, 3 bases at V and 4 bases at J, with 7 bases in the middle.

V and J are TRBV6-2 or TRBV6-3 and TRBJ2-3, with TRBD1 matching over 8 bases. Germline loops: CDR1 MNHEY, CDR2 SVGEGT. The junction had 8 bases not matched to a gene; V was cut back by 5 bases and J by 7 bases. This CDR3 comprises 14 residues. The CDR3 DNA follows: TGTGCCAGCAGTCCGGGACAGGTTATACATACGCAGTATTTT. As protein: CASSPGQVIHTQYF.

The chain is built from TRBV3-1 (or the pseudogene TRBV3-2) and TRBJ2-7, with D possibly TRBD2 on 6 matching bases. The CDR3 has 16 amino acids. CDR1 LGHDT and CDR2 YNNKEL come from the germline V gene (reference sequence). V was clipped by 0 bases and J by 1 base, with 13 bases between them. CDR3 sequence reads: CASSQDSFAGSYEQYF. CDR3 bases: TGTGCCAGCAGCCAAGATAGTTTTGCGGGGTCCTACGAGCAGTACTTC.

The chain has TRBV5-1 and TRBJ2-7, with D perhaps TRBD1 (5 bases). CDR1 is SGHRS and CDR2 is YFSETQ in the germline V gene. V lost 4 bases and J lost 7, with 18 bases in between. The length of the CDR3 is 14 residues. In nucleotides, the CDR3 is TGCGCCAGCAGCGGACGGGCCAGGGCGGAGGAGCAGTACTTC. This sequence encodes CASSGRARAEEQYF.

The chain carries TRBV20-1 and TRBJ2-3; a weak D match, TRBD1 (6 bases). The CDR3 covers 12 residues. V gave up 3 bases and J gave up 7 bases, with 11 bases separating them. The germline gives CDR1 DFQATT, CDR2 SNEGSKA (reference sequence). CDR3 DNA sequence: TGCAGTGCTAGTAAACAGGGTTATACGCAGTATTTT. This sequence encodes CSASKQGYTQYF.

CDR3 amino acids: CASSLQGGSGELFF. Here the CDR3 DNA reads TGTGCCAGCAGCTTGCAAGGGGGCTCCGGGGAGCTGTTTTTT. The J gene is TRBJ2-2, the V gene TRBV5-5; TRBD1 matches at 7 bases. Germline CDR1 and CDR2: SGHKS and YYEKEE (reference sequence). There are 14 residues in the CDR3. J was trimmed by 6 bases and V by 1 base; bases with no gene match: 3.

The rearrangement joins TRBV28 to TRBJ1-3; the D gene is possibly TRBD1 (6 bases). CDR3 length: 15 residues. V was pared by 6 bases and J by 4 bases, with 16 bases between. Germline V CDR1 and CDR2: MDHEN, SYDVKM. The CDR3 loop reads CASRVPTGPGNTIYF. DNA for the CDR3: TGTGCCAGCAGGGTACCAACAGGGCCCGGAAACACCATATATTTT.

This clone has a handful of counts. As DNA, the CDR3 is TGTGCCAGCAGCTTGGCGACAGCCACCTACGAGCAGTACTTC. The encoded protein is CASSLATATYEQYF. The chain has TRBV5-4 and TRBJ2-7; D perhaps matches TRBD1 (5 bases). There are 14 residues in the CDR3. Germline loops: CDR1 SGHNT, CDR2 YYREEE (reference sequence). With 0 bases removed from V and 2 bases from J, the gap between germline ends came to 9 bases.

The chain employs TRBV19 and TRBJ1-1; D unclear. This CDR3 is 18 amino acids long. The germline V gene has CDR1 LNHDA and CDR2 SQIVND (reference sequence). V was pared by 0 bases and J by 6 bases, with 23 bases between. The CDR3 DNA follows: TGTGCCAGTAGTATAGACATAAACGGGATTCACACGTCCCCTGAAGCTTTCTTT. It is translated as CASSIDINGIHTSPEAFF.

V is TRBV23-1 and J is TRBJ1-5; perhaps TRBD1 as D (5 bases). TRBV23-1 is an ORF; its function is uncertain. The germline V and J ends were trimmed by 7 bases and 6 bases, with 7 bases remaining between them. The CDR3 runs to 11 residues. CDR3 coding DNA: TGCGCCAGCAAGGGGCTTCAGCCCCAGCATTTT. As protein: CASKGLQPQHF.

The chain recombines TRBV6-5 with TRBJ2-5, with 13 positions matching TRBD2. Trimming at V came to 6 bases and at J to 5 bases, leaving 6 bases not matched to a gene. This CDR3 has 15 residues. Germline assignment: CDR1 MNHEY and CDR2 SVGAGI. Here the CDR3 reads CASSLGTSGAETQYF. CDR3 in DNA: TGTGCCAGCAGCCTAGGGACTAGCGGGGCCGAGACCCAGTACTTC.